The source of this T cell receptor beta chain is a study of T cells expressing NK-cell markers. The study's findings and limits: Also leading the CD3+CD56-NKG2C+ fraction in a handful of donors were these clonotypes. Among CD8+ T cells from about six donors, dominant NKG2C+ clonotypes accounted for about 1.0-7.0%.

Concerning this clonotype: Antigen: not known.

The germline gives CDR1 MGHRA, CDR2 YSYEKL. The CDR3 is 15 amino acids. TCRdb reanalyzed the 5' RACE reads, giving one entry per CDR3 protein sequence and no DNA. The specimen's table records roughly 180,000 distinct CDR3 sequences. Sequenced: blood T cells: a sorted CD56 or NKG2C T cell subset, CD4+ or CD8+ T cells, or bulk PBMC T cells (not recorded which). This clonotype originated in a man aged 18 to 69 in good health. The rearrangement uses TRBV4-1 and TRBJ2-2. CDR3 loop: CASSQMGTNTGELFF.